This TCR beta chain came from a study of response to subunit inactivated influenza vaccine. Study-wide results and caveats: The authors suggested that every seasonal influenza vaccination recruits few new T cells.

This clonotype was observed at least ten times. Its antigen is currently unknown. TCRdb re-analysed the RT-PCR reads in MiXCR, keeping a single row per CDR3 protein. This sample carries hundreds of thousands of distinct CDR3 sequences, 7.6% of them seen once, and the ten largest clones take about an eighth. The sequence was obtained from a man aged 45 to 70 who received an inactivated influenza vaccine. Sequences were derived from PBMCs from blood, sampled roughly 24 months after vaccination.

The DNA for the CDR3 is TGTGCCAGCAGCTTAAGGACATTGAATTCACCCCTCCACTTT. Amino acids: CASSLRTLNSPLHF. V gene TRBV7-2 combines with J gene TRBJ1-6, with D perhaps TRBD1 (5 bases). Trimming pared 2 bases from V and 7 bases from J, leaving 9 bases between. The germline CDR1 and CDR2 sequences are SGHTA and FQGNSA. The CDR3 is 14 residues long. The entire variable domain, with the rest obtained from reference TRBV7-2 and TRBJ1-6, is as follows: GAGVSQSPSNKVTEKGKDVELRCDPISGHTALYWYRQSLGQGLEFLIYFQGNSAPDKSGLPSDRFSAERTGGSVSTLTIQRTQQEDSAVYLCASSLRTLNSPLHFGNGTRLTVT.